These 9 T cell receptor beta chains came from one sample sequenced in a study of identical twins. TCRdb reanalysed the 5' RACE reads using MiXCR and keeps one entry per CDR3 protein. The sample lists about 530,000 distinct CDR3 sequences, around 20% occurring once. This sample was shared with a second study, whose subject was yellow fever vaccine responses in identical twins.

Material: CD4+ T cells sorted from blood. All receptors come from a woman in her late teens or twenties in good health.

The chain couples TRBV12-3 or TRBV12-4 to TRBJ1-6; D gene ambiguous. V lost 3 bases, J lost 5 bases, and 8 bases lay in between. The CDR3 covers 14 residues. This chain's CDR3 is CASSFLTDNSPLHF. The CDR3 coding sequence is TGTGCCAGCAGTTTCTTGACGGATAATTCACCCCTCCACTTT.

The gene calls are TRBV20-1 and TRBJ2-7, with D perhaps matching TRBD1 (6 bases). V lost 0 bases and J 1 base, leaving 16 bases between the germline ends. CDR1 and CDR2 (germline): DFQATT, SNEGSKA (reference sequence). This CDR3 has 16 residues. The CDR3 is CSARDLGKTGSYEQYF. For the CDR3, the DNA is TGCAGTGCTAGAGATCTGGGGAAGACAGGATCCTACGAGCAGTACTTC.

This clonotype showed up just a few times. The genes are TRBV3-1 and TRBJ1-5; maybe TRBD1 (6 bases). There are 15 residues in the CDR3. Trimming took off 1 base at V and 1 base at J, with 8 bases between the two ends. Germline CDR1 is LGHDT and CDR2 is YNNKEL (reference sequence). The CDR3 DNA reads as TGTGCCAGCAGCCAAGGCGGACAGAGCAATCAGCCCCAGCATTTT. Translation: CASSQGGQSNQPQHF.

This clonotype was counted ten times or more. The chain has TRBV12-3 or TRBV12-4 and TRBJ1-1, with unresolved D. This CDR3 has 13 amino acids. The V end was cut by 4 bases, the J end by 5 bases, with 11 bases between. The CDR3, as DNA: TGTGCCAGCAGTTCTTACGGCGAAACTGAAGCTTTCTTT. This codes for CASSSYGETEAFF.

V and J are TRBV21-1 and TRBJ1-2; the D call TRBD1 from the table was never checked on the DNA. TRBV21-1 is a recognized pseudogene. The CDR3 covers 15 residues. Here the CDR3 DNA reads TGTGCCAGCAGAAACGCTACAGGGTGGGAATATGGCTACACCTTC. It translates to CASRNATGWEYGYTF.

This clonotype was detected only once. One base away lies a much larger clone, so this may be a sequencing read error. The chain has TRBV6-4 and TRBJ2-2; D gene ambiguous. This CDR3 has 13 amino acids. CDR1 is MRHNA and CDR2 is SNTAGT in the germline V gene. The V end lost 6 bases, the J end lost 4 bases, and 9 bases lay between the germline ends. The DNA for the CDR3 is TGTGCCAGCAGCCCTTGGGGCACCGGGGAGCTGTTTTTT. This gives the protein CASSPWGTGELFF.

CDR3 nucleotides: TGTGCCAGCAGTCACGACTGGACAGAAAACTATGGCTACACCTTC. Amino acid sequence: CASSHDWTENYGYTF. The gene calls are TRBV28 and TRBJ1-2; D is perhaps TRBD1 (6 bases). The V end lost 5 bases, the J end lost 2 bases, and 15 bases lay between the germline ends. This CDR3 comprises 15 residues. CDR1 is MDHEN, CDR2 SYDVKM, per germline.

The V and J genes are TRBV5-5 and TRBJ1-2; D call uncertain. Germline CDR1 reads SGHKS; CDR2 reads YYEKEE (reference sequence). This CDR3 is 13 amino acids long. Trimming pared 4 bases from V and 6 bases from J, leaving 13 bases between. The CDR3 sequence: CASSPERRDGYTF. The CDR3 DNA is TGTGCCAGCAGCCCGGAAAGGAGGGATGGCTACACCTTC.

This clonotype occurred a few times. This rearrangement joins TRBV10-3 to TRBJ2-7; maybe TRBD1 (6 bases). The germline V and J ends were trimmed by 3 bases and 0 bases, with 21 bases remaining between them. The CDR3 has 18 amino acids. Germline CDR1 is ENHRY and CDR2 is SYGVKD. The CDR3 nucleotides read TGTGCCATCAGTGACTTAGGACAGCGAGCTCTAAGCTCCTACGAGCAGTACTTC. This sequence encodes CAISDLGQRALSSYEQYF.